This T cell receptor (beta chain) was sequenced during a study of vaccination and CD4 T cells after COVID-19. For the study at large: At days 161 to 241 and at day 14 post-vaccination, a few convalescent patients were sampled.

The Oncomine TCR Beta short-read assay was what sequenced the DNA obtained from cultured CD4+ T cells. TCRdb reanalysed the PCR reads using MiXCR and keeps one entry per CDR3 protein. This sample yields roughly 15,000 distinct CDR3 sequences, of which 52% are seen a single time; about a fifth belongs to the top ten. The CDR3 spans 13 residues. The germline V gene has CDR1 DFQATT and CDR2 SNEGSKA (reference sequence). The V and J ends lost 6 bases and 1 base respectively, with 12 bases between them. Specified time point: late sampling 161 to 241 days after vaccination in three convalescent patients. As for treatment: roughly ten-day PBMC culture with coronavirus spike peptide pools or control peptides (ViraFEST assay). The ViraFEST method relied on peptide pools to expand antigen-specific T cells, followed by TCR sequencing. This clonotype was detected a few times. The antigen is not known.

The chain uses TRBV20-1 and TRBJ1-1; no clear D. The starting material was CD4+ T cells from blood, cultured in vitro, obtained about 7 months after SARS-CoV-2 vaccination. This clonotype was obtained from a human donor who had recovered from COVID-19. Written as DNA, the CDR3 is TGCAGTGCCCGGAGATACCAGAACACTGAAGCTTTCTTT. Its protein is CSARRYQNTEAFF.